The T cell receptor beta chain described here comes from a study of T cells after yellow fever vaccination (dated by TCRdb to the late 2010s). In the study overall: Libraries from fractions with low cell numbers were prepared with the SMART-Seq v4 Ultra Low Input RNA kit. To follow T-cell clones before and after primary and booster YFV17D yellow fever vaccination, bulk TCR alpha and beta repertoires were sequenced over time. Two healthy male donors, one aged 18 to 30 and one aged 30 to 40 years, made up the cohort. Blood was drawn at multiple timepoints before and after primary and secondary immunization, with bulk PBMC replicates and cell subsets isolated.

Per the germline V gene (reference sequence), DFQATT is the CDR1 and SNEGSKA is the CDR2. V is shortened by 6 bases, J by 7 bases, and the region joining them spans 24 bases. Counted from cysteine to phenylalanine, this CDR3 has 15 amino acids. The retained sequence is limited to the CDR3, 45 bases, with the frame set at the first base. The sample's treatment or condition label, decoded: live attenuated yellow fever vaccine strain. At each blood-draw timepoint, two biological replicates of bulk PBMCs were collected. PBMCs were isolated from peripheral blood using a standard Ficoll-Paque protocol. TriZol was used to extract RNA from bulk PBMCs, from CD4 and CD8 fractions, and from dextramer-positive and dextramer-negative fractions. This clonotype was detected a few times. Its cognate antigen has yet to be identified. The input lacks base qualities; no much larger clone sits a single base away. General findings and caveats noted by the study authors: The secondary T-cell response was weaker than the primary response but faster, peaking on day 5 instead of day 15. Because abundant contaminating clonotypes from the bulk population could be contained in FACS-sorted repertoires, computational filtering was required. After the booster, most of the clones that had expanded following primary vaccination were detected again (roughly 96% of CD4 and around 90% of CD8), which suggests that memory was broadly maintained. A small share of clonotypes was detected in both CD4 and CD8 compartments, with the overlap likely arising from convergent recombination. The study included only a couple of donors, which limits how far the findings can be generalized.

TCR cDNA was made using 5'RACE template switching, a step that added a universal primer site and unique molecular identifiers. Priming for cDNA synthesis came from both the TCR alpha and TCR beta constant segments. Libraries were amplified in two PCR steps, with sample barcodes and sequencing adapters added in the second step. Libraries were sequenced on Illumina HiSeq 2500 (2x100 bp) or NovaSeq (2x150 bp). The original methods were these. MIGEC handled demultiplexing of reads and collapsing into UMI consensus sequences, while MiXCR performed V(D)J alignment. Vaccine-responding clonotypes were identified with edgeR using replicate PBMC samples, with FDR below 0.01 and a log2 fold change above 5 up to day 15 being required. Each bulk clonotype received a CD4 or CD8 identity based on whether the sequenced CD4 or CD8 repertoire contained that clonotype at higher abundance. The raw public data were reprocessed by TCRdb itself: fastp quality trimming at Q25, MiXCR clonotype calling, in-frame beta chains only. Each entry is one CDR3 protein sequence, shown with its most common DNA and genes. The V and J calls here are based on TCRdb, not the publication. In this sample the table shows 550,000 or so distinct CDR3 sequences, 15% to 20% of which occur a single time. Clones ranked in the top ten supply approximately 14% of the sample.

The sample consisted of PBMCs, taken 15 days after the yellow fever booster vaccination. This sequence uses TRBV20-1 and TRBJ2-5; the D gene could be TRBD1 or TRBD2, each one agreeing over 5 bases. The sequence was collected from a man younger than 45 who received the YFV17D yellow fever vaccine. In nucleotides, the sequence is TGCAGTGCGCTACTGGGGGAGAGGGGTCTTTGGACCCAGTACTTC. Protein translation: CSALLGERGLWTQYF.